This T cell receptor beta chain was recorded in a study of cytomegalovirus exposure and HLA in healthy donors. Points from the study as a whole: Most TCR sequences were rare, but some public TCRs occurred in many donors. According to a subsequent analysis, TCR clusters from the first cohort were inclined to appear together in the 100 to 150 validation repertoires. Specificity of a few CMV-associated chains for CMV antigens was verified in vitro.

TCRdb keeps only in-frame clones here, not all; method: immunoSEQ multiplex PCR. The sample has around 230,000 clones; roughly 86% are singletons. The CDR3 contains 14 residues. The germline CDR1 and CDR2 sequences are LNHNV and YYDKDF (reference sequence). With regard to this clone: Its antigen is still unknown. Its ends do not fully match the called genes, so a read error is possible.

The source is a woman younger than 45 in good health and CMV-seropositive. What was sequenced was PBMCs. The rearrangement joins TRBV15 to TRBJ1-4; D remains unclear. CDR3 amino acids: CATSRDGLYENLFF. CDR3 bases: TGTGCCACCAGCAGAGATGGTCTCTATGAAAACCTGTTTTTT.